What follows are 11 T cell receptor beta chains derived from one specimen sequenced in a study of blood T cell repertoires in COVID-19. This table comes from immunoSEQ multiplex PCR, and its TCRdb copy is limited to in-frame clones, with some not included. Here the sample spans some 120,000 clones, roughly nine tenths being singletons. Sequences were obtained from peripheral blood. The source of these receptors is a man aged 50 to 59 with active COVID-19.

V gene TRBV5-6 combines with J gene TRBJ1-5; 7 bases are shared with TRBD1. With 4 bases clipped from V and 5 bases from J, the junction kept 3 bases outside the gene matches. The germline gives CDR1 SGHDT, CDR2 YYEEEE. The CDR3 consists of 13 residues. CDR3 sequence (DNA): TGTGCCAGCAGCAGGGACAGTTATCAGCCCCAGCATTTT. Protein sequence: CASSRDSYQPQHF. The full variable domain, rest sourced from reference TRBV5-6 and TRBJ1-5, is DAGVTQSPTHLIKTRGQQVTLRCSPKSGHDTVSWYQQALGQGPQFIFQYYEEEERQRGNFPDRFSGHQFPNYSSELNVNALLLGDSALYLCASSRDSYQPQHFGDGTRLSIL.

The CDR3 reads CASSLRHINNEKLFF. As DNA, the CDR3 is TGCGCCAGCAGCCTAAGACATATAAATAATGAAAAACTGTTTTTT. V usage is TRBV4-1 and J usage is TRBJ1-4; D uncertain. The V end was cut by 4 bases, the J end by 4 bases, with 13 bases between. The CDR3 contains 15 residues. Germline loops: CDR1 MGHRA, CDR2 YSYEKL.

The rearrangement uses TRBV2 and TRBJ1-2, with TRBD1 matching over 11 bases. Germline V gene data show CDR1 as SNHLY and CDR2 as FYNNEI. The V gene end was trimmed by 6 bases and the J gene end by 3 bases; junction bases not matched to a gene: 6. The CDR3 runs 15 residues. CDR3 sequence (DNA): TGTGCCAGCAGATACGGACAGGGGGCTGACTATGGCTACACCTTC. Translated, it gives CASRYGQGADYGYTF.

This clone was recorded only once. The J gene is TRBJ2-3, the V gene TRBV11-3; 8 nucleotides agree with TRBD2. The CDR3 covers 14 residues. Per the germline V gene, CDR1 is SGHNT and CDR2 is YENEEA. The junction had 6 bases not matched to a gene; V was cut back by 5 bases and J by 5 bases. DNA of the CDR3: TGTGCCAGCAGCCAGGGACTAGTTATAGATACGCAGTATTTT. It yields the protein CASSQGLVIDTQYF.

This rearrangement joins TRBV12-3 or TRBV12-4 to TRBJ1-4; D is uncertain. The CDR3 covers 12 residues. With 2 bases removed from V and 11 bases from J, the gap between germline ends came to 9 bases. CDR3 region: CASSLNRAKLFF. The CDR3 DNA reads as TGTGCCAGCAGTTTAAACCGAGCCAAACTGTTTTTT.

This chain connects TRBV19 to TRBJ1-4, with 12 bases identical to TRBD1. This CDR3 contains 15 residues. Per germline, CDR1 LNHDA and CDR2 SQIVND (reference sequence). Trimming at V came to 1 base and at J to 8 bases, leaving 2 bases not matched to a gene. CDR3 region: CASSIGGTGGEKLFF. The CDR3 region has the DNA TGTGCCAGTAGTATAGGCGGGACAGGGGGCGAAAAACTGTTTTTT.

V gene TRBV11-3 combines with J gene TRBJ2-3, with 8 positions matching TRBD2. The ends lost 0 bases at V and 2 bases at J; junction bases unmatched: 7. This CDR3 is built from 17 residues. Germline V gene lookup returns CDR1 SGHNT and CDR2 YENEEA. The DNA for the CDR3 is TGTGCCAGCAGCTTAGATCTGGAGCGGGGGTACACAGATACGCAGTATTTT. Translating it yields CASSLDLERGYTDTQYF.

This chain's CDR3 is CASSVRAGTSFNEQFF. The CDR3 DNA is TGTGCCAGCAGTGTTCGGGCCGGGACTAGCTTCAATGAGCAGTTCTTC. The V and J genes are TRBV6-1 and TRBJ2-1, with TRBD2 matching over 9 bases. V dropped 4 bases and J dropped 6; count of bases not matched to a gene: 10. The CDR3 has 16 amino acids. Germline V gene data show CDR1 as MNHNS and CDR2 as SASEGT.

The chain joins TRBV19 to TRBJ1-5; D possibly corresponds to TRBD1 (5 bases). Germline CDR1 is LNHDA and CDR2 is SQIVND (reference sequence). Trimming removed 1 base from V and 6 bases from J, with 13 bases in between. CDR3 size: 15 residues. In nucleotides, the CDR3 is TGTGCCAGTAGTATAGGTCAAGGGGTCTCTCAGCCCCAGCATTTT. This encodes CASSIGQGVSQPQHF.

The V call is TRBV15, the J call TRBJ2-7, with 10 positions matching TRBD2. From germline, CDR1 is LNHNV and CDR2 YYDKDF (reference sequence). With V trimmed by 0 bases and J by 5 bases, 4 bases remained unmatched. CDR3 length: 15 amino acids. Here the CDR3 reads CATSREKLAGNEQYF. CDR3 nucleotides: TGTGCCACCAGCAGAGAGAAACTAGCGGGGAACGAGCAGTACTTC.

The DNA for the CDR3 is TGTGCCTCGGCCGGGGGGCTCACTGAAGCTTTCTTT. Translating it yields CASAGGLTEAFF. The chain links TRBV10-3 to TRBJ1-1; weak D call: TRBD1 (6 bases). Trimming took off 11 bases at V and 4 bases at J, with 14 bases between the two ends. Per the germline V gene, CDR1 is ENHRY and CDR2 is SYGVKD. CDR3 length equals 12 residues.